The present entry profiles one T cell receptor (beta chain) with its context. These data originate in a study of blood T cell repertoires in COVID-19. About the study: Samples of COVID-19 (acute and convalescent) were obtained from the United States, Italy and Spain. The cDNA or gDNA used as material had been derived from T cells, B-cell-depleted T cells, or PBMCs.

Per the study methods: Researchers report that nucleated cell counts were estimated from reference gene primer amplification. Some clones are missing from TCRdb's copy, which holds only in-frame ones; the method was immunoSEQ multiplex PCR. V and J calls and clone size are those listed in that table; D and trimming were worked out from the DNA. The sample lists approximately 170,000 clones; roughly 86% were seen once. CDR1 and CDR2 (germline): SGHRS, YFSETQ. This CDR3 is 15 amino acids long. The V and J ends lost 0 bases and 10 bases, in that order; junction bases with no gene match: 6. The source is a woman of 80 years or more in a cohort sampled during active or convalescent COVID-19. The sequencing input was peripheral blood. The rearrangement uses TRBV5-1 and TRBJ1-6; 8 bases fit TRBD1. The CDR3 region has the DNA TGCGCCAGCAGCTTGGACCAGGGGGCGGAATCACCCCTCCACTTT. This codes for CASSLDQGAESPLHF.